This T cell receptor beta chain was sequenced during a study of graft-versus-host responses after intestinal transplantation. Concerning this clone: Its antigen is undetermined.

The CDR3 runs to 14 residues. Germline V gene data show CDR1 as MNHNS and CDR2 as SASEGT. V shed 6 bases and J 11 bases; nucleotides not matched to a gene: 9. The protocol was immunoSEQ multiplex PCR, while the TCRdb copy is restricted to in-frame clones and leaves out a portion. The sample lists about 130,000 clones, more than 90% seen once, with around 0.15% in the top ten. This receptor was taken from a human donor who received an intestinal transplant. The specimen comprised unstimulated CD4+ T cells sorted from spleen or lymph node cells, sampled before intestinal transplant. The rearrangement links TRBV6-1 to TRBJ1-6, with TRBD1 matching over 8 bases. This chain's CDR3 is CASSPDRVLPPLHF. The CDR3 DNA is TGTGCCAGCAGCCCGGACAGGGTATTGCCACCCCTCCACTTT.